The sample holds many counts of the clone carrying this TCR beta chain. Antigen: not known. Unsorted libraries were generated from 2 million PBMCs. These cells had been stored in RNAlater at -80 C. The V and J ends lost 2 bases and 5 bases respectively, with 13 bases between them. In germline, CDR1 is MNHEY, CDR2 SVGAGI. The CDR3 length is 16 residues. The entry originates in a study of neurological immune-mediated disorders. MiXCR was run by TCRdb on the 5' RACE reads, yielding one entry per CDR3 protein. The sample contains about 120,000 distinct CDR3 sequences, about 3.2% of which appear only once. Study outcomes and limitations: When the repertoires were grouped phylogenetically, those of 18 of the 34 multiple sclerosis patients came together in a single cluster of related CDR3 sequences, which points to a possible repertoire-level signature. There were no CDR3 amino acid sequences shared by expanded clones across subjects, a result suggesting private repertoires in all groups.

This receptor was obtained from a woman in her 30s with multiple sclerosis. Specimen: PBMCs. The rearrangement uses TRBV6-5 and TRBJ1-6; a weak D match, TRBD1 (5 bases). The CDR3 DNA is TGTGCCAGCAGTTACATAGACAGCTACGATAATTCACCCCTCCACTTT. Protein product: CASSYIDSYDNSPLHF.